The 23 T cell receptor beta chains below come from one sample, sequenced in a study of T cells of healthy individuals. TCRdb re-called the 5' RACE reads through MiXCR, storing one row per CDR3 protein. The table records 65,000 to 95,000 distinct CDR3 sequences, approximately 5.4% of them present only once. Receptors originate from a female donor in good health.

V usage is TRBV6-6 and J usage is TRBJ1-5; 10 bases map to TRBD1. The CDR3 length is 18 residues. Losses at the gene ends were 5 bases for V and 0 bases for J; bases not matched to a gene: 10. Germline CDR1 is MNHNY and CDR2 is SVGAGI (reference sequence). The CDR3 here is CASSPGTGEWYSNQPQHF. The DNA of the CDR3 is TGTGCCAGCAGTCCCGGGACAGGGGAATGGTATAGCAATCAGCCCCAGCATTTT.

This clonotype was observed many times. The rearrangement links TRBV6-5 to TRBJ2-3; the match to TRBD2 covers 10 bases. The CDR3 covers 18 residues. Germline-derived CDR1 and CDR2 are MNHEY and SVGAGI. V lost 5 bases to trimming and J lost 1 base; unmatched junction nucleotides: 12. As DNA, the CDR3 is TGTGCCAGCAGTCCCCGATTTCTTACTAGCGGGGGCACAGATACGCAGTATTTT. This gives the protein CASSPRFLTSGGTDTQYF.

The CDR3 DNA is TGTGCCAGCACCAGTGGACAGGGCAGCTATGGCTACACCTTC. Amino acids: CASTSGQGSYGYTF. The chain combines TRBV21-1 with TRBJ1-2; the table's D call, TRBD1, was not checked against the DNA. TRBV21-1 is recorded as a pseudogene. The CDR3 consists of 14 residues.

The chain joins TRBV28 to TRBJ1-2; D remains ambiguous. V was cut by 3 bases and J by 9 bases, with 8 bases left in between. The CDR3 consists of 11 residues. The germline V gene encodes CDR1 MDHEN and CDR2 SYDVKM. The CDR3 nucleotides read TGTGCCAGCAGTTTTGCCAGTAGCTACACCTTC. Residues: CASSFASSYTF.

In this sample, this clonotype turned up a few times. CDR3 region: CSVSGAFSYEQYF. The CDR3, as DNA: TGCAGCGTGTCCGGGGCTTTCTCCTACGAGCAGTACTTC. The chain has TRBV29-1 and TRBJ2-7, with D tentatively TRBD1 or TRBD2 (5 bases each). Germline V gene lookup returns CDR1 SQVTM and CDR2 ANQGSEA. The CDR3 has 13 amino acids. The ends were cut back, 6 bases at V and 0 bases at J, with 12 bases in the middle.

This clonotype was recorded a few times. This chain connects TRBV6-2 or TRBV6-3 to TRBJ1-1; tentatively, D is TRBD1 (5 bases). CDR1 is MNHEY and CDR2 is SVGEGT in the germline V gene. This CDR3 contains 14 residues. V lost 4 bases and J 3 bases, leaving 12 bases between the germline ends. As DNA, the CDR3 is TGTGCCAGCAGTTCTTACCTGGGGGACACTGAAGCTTTCTTT. Translating gives CASSSYLGDTEAFF.

The rearrangement links TRBV6-6 to TRBJ2-7, with TRBD1 matching 9 bases. The germline V gene has CDR1 MNHNY and CDR2 SVGAGI (reference sequence). The CDR3 totals 16 residues. Losses at the gene ends were 6 bases for V and 6 bases for J; bases not matched to a gene: 15. CDR3 sequence: CASSQVVGTGKVEQYF. In DNA form, the CDR3 reads TGTGCCAGCAGCCAAGTGGTCGGGACAGGGAAGGTCGAGCAGTACTTC.

This clonotype was found many times. This chain uses TRBV7-2 with TRBJ2-3, with 8 positions matching TRBD2. V was pared by 2 bases and J by 3 bases, with 7 bases of the junction left unmatched. The V gene's germline CDR1 is SGHTA and CDR2 FQGNSA. CDR3 size: 16 residues. CDR3 sequence (DNA): TGTGCCAGCAGCTTACGAAGCGGGAGACGAACAGATACGCAGTATTTT. Translating gives CASSLRSGRRTDTQYF.

This clonotype has just a few counts. This CDR3 is CASRARLGSDEQYF. The CDR3 DNA reads as TGTGCCAGTCGGGCTAGACTAGGGAGCGACGAGCAGTACTTC. J is TRBJ2-7 and V is TRBV19, with TRBD2 as a possible D gene (6 bases). Germline V CDR1 and CDR2: LNHDA, SQIVND (reference sequence). This CDR3 has 14 residues. The ends were cut back, 8 bases at V and 5 bases at J, with 19 bases in the middle.

Many counts were recorded for this clonotype. V gene TRBV7-9 combines with J gene TRBJ2-2; D not resolved. Per the germline V gene, CDR1 is SEHNR and CDR2 is FQNEAQ (reference sequence). The CDR3 contains 11 residues. V lost 5 bases, J lost 9 bases, and 7 bases lay in between. CDR3 coding DNA: TGTGCCAGCAGCCAGTCCCGGGAGCTGTTTTTT. The encoded protein is CASSQSRELFF.

This clonotype was recorded many times. V usage is TRBV28 and J usage is TRBJ1-5; D unresolved. This CDR3 comprises 14 residues. V lost 1 base and J 0 bases, leaving 4 bases between the germline ends. Germline V lookup: CDR1 MDHEN, CDR2 SYDVKM. The CDR3 DNA reads as TGTGCCAGCAGTTTATCTCCTAGCAATCAGCCCCAGCATTTT. Amino acid sequence: CASSLSPSNQPQHF. Using reference TRBV28 and TRBJ1-5 for the parts outside the CDR3, the full variable domain is DVKVTQSSRYLVKRTGEKVFLECVQDMDHENMFWYRQDPGLGLRLIYFSYDVKMKEKGDIPEGYSVSREKKERFSLILESASTNQTSMYLCASSLSPSNQPQHFGDGTRLSIL.

This clonotype was seen at least ten times. This could be a read error, since a much larger clone is one nucleotide away. This chain joins TRBV7-2 and TRBJ2-3; 15 bases are a match to TRBD2. The CDR3 covers 17 residues. The germline V gene encodes CDR1 SGHTA and CDR2 FQGNSA. The V gene end was trimmed by 5 bases and the J gene end by 7 bases; junction bases not matched to a gene: 10. The CDR3, as DNA: TGTGCCAGCAGCGCCGATCTGGGACTAGCGGGAGGTAATACGCAGTATTTT. Translated, it gives CASSADLGLAGGNTQYF.

This clonotype appeared many times. This chain uses TRBV20-1 with TRBJ2-3; 8 bases agree with TRBD2. The CDR3 length is 18 residues. The germline V gene encodes CDR1 DFQATT and CDR2 SNEGSKA (reference sequence). J was trimmed by 2 bases and V by 0 bases; bases with no gene match: 13. The CDR3 sequence is CSARDRRRAGVNTDTQYF. The CDR3 coding sequence is TGCAGTGCTAGAGATCGTAGGAGAGCGGGAGTTAACACAGATACGCAGTATTTT.

Ten or more counts support this clonotype. The chain joins TRBV3-1 to TRBJ2-1, with D possibly TRBD2 on 5 matching bases. V was clipped by 6 bases and J by 4 bases, with 16 bases between them. In germline, CDR1 is LGHDT, CDR2 YNNKEL (reference sequence). This CDR3 has 15 residues. The CDR3 loop is CASSQPRGVYNEQFF. The CDR3 nucleotides read TGTGCCAGCAGTCAACCCCGGGGAGTTTACAATGAGCAGTTCTTC.

This clonotype was picked up a small number of times. The rearrangement uses TRBV4-1 and TRBJ2-1; D might be TRBD2 (5 bases). Germline V CDR1 and CDR2: MGHRA, YSYEKL. CDR3 length: 20 residues. The V end was cut by 0 bases, the J end by 1 base, with 22 bases between. CDR3: CASSQDLEASGTRSYNEQFF. CDR3 bases: TGCGCCAGCAGCCAAGACCTGGAGGCGAGCGGAACGCGATCCTACAATGAGCAGTTCTTC.

This clonotype was observed at least ten times. This chain links TRBV5-5 with TRBJ2-3; D remains ambiguous. The germline gives CDR1 SGHKS, CDR2 YYEKEE (reference sequence). Trimming stripped 5 bases from V and 2 bases from J, with 6 bases between. CDR3 size: 12 residues. CDR3: CASSVLTDTQYF. CDR3 sequence (DNA): TGTGCCAGCAGTGTACTCACAGATACGCAGTATTTT. Using reference TRBV5-5 and TRBJ2-3 for the parts outside the CDR3, the full variable domain is DAGVTQSPTHLIKTRGQQVTLRCSPISGHKSVSWYQQVLGQGPQFIFQYYEKEERGRGNFPDRFSARQFPNYSSELNVNALLLGDSALYLCASSVLTDTQYFGPGTRLTVL.

There are many counts of this clonotype. V usage is TRBV18 and J usage is TRBJ2-1; no clear D gene. The V gene lost 3 bases and the J gene lost 8 bases, with 11 bases spanning the gap. Germline assignment: CDR1 KGHSH and CDR2 LQKENI. The CDR3 spans 13 residues. CDR3 region: CASSPRSTDEQFF. Here the CDR3 DNA reads TGTGCCAGCTCACCTAGGTCTACGGATGAGCAGTTCTTC.

This clonotype was seen repeatedly, ten times or more. This sequence joins TRBV30 and TRBJ2-1, with TRBD2 matching 8 bases. Trimming at V came to 2 bases and at J to 8 bases, leaving 2 bases not matched to a gene. Germline assignment: CDR1 GTSNPN and CDR2 SVGIG (reference sequence). The CDR3 has 12 residues. The CDR3 loop reads CAWSSGGDEQFF. DNA of the CDR3: TGTGCCTGGAGTTCCGGGGGGGATGAGCAGTTCTTC.

The table lists this clonotype with many counts. V and J are TRBV7-2 and TRBJ2-3; D ambiguous. Trimming removed 1 base from V and 3 bases from J, with 11 bases in between. CDR3 length equals 15 residues. The germline gives CDR1 SGHTA, CDR2 FQGNSA. The CDR3 sequence is CASSLVGKRTDTQYF. The CDR3 coding sequence is TGTGCCAGCAGCTTAGTAGGGAAGAGAACAGATACGCAGTATTTT.

This clonotype was seen ten or more times. This chain connects TRBV6-6 to TRBJ2-1; TRBD2 matches at 7 bases. Germline V gene lookup returns CDR1 MNHNY and CDR2 SVGAGI (reference sequence). Unmatched junction bases numbered 18, after V lost 7 bases and J lost 9 bases. This CDR3 comprises 16 residues. In DNA, the CDR3 is TGTGCCAGCATAAAGCCCGGGGGTTGGGGGGGTGGTGAGCAGTTCTTC. This gives the protein CASIKPGGWGGGEQFF.

This clonotype was recorded many times. J is TRBJ1-1 and V is TRBV25-1; no definite D call. Trimming cost V 6 bases and J 9 bases, with 11 bases left between them. There are 11 residues in the CDR3. Germline V gene sequence: CDR1 MGHDK, CDR2 SYGVNS. CDR3 nucleotide sequence: TGTGCCAGCAGATTCCGGGCCCAAGCTTTCTTT. Translating gives CASRFRAQAFF.

This clonotype was detected ten times or more. V is TRBV6-5 and J is TRBJ1-6, with D possibly TRBD1 on 6 matching bases. Trimming left V 4 bases short and J 7 bases short, with 8 bases between. In germline, CDR1 is MNHEY, CDR2 SVGAGI. The CDR3 length is 13 residues. CDR3 region: CASSSGDNSPLHF. The CDR3 DNA reads as TGTGCCAGCAGTTCAGGGGACAATTCACCCCTCCACTTT.

Ten or more counts support this clonotype. The chain couples TRBV6-2 or TRBV6-3 to TRBJ2-7, with 10 positions matching TRBD2. CDR1 MNHEY and CDR2 SVGEGT come from the germline V gene. Trimming removed 6 bases from V and 3 bases from J; junction bases left unmatched: 5. The CDR3 is made up of 14 amino acids. The CDR3 bases are TGTGCCAGCAGGCCACTAGCGGGGTTCTACGAGCAGTACTTC. Amino acids: CASRPLAGFYEQYF.